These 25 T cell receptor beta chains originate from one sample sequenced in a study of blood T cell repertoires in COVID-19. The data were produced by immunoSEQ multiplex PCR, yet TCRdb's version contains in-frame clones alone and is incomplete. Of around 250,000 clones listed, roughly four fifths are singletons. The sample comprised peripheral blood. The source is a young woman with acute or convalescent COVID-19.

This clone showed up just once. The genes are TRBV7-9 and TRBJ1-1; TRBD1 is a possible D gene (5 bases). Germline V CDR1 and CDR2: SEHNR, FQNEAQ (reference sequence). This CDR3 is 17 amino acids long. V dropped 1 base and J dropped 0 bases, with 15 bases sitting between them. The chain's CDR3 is CASSLGVRQLMNTEAFF. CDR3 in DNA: TGTGCCAGCAGCTTAGGGGTCCGACAGCTCATGAACACTGAAGCTTTCTTT.

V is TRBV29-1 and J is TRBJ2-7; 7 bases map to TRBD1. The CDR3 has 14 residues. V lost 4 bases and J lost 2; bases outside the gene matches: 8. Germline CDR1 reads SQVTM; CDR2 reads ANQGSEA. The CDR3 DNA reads TGCAGCGTTGCCCCAGGACAGGATCCCTACGAGCAGTACTTC. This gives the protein CSVAPGQDPYEQYF.

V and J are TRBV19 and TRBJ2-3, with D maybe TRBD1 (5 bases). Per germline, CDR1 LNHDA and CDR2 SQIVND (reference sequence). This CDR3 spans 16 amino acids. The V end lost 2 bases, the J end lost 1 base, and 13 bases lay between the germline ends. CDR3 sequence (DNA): TGTGCCAGTAGTATATGGCAGGGTGAGGGCACAGATACGCAGTATTTT. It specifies CASSIWQGEGTDTQYF.

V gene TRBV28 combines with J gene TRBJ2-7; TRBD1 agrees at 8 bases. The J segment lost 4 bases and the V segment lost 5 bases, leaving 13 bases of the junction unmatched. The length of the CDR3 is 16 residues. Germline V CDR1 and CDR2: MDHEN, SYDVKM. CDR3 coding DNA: TGTGCCAGCAGTCCGCCAGGGGGCGCTGGAAAGTACGAGCAGTACTTC. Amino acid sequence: CASSPPGGAGKYEQYF.

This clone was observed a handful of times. The CDR3 loop reads CASSLGVQGVEAFF. CDR3 nucleotides: TGCGCCAGCAGCTTGGGGGTACAGGGAGTTGAAGCTTTCTTT. The genes are TRBV5-1 and TRBJ1-1, with D possibly being TRBD1 (6 bases). V gave up 0 bases and J gave up 7 bases, with 13 bases separating them. Germline CDR1 reads SGHRS; CDR2 reads YFSETQ. The length of the CDR3 is 14 residues.

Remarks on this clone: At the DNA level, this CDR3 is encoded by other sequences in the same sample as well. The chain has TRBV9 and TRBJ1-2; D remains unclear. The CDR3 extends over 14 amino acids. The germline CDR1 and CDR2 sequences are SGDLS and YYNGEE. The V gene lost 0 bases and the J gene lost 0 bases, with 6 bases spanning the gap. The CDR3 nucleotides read TGTGCCAGCAGCGTAGGTCAAACTAACTATGGCTACACCTTC. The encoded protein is CASSVGQTNYGYTF. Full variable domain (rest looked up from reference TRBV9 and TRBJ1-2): DSGVTQTPKHLITATGQRVTLRCSPRSGDLSVYWYQQSLDQGLQFLIQYYNGEERAKGNILERFSAQQFPDLHSELNLSSLELGDSALYFCASSVGQTNYGYTFGSGTRLTVV.

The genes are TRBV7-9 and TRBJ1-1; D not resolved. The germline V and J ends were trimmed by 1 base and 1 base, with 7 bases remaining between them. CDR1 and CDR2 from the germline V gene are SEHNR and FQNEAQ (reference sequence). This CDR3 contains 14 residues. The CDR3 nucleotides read TGTGCCAGCAGCTTAGTCCTTCCGAACACTGAAGCTTTCTTT. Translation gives CASSLVLPNTEAFF.

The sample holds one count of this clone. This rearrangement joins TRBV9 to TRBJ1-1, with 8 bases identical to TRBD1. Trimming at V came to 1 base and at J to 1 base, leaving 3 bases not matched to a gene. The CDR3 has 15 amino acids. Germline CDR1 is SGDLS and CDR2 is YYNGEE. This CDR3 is CASSVYDRGNTEAFF. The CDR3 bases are TGTGCCAGCAGCGTATACGACAGGGGGAACACTGAAGCTTTCTTT.

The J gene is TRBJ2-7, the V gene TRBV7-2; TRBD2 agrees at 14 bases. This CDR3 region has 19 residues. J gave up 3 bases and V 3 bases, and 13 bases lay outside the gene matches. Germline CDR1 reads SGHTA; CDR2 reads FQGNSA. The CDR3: CASSFQTGLAGGSGYEQYF. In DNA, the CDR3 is TGTGCCAGCAGCTTCCAGACCGGACTAGCGGGAGGCTCGGGCTACGAGCAGTACTTC.

The CDR3 protein is CAISDPGRGRTYEQYF. The DNA of the CDR3 is TGTGCCATCAGTGATCCCGGTCGGGGGAGGACTTACGAGCAGTACTTC. This chain links TRBV10-3 with TRBJ2-7; D is perhaps TRBD2 (6 bases). The CDR3 runs to 16 residues. The germline CDR1 and CDR2 sequences are ENHRY and SYGVKD. V dropped 3 bases and J dropped 4 bases, with 19 bases sitting between them.

CDR3 residues: CASSLLGQGNSPLHF. The CDR3 DNA reads as TGTGCCAGCAGCCTCTTGGGACAGGGGAATTCACCCCTCCACTTT. This sequence joins TRBV4-2 and TRBJ1-6, with 10 bases matching TRBD1. V was pared by 4 bases and J by 7 bases, with 4 bases of the junction left unmatched. Germline-derived CDR1 and CDR2 are LGHNA and YNFKEQ. The CDR3 is made up of 15 amino acids.

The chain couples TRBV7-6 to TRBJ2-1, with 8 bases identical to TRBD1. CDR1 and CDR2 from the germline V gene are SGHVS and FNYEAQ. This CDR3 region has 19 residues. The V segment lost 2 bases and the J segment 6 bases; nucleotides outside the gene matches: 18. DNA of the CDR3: TGTGCCAGCAGCTTAAGGGGGGCAGGGGGCTCGTTTTGGGGCAATGAGCAGTTCTTC. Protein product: CASSLRGAGGSFWGNEQFF.

This CDR3 reads CASSNNSPLHF. The CDR3, as DNA: TGTGCCAGCAGCAATAATTCACCCCTCCACTTT. V is TRBV28 and J is TRBJ1-6; D is unclear. Germline V gives CDR1 MDHEN, CDR2 SYDVKM. This CDR3 has 11 residues. V was pared by 6 bases and J by 5 bases, with 2 bases between.

Written as DNA, the CDR3 is TGTGCCAGCAGTTCTATCCATCCGGGACAGGAAATCTCCTATAATTCACCCCTCCACTTT. This encodes CASSSIHPGQEISYNSPLHF. The chain is built from TRBV28 and TRBJ1-6, with 8 bases aligning to TRBD1. CDR1 MDHEN and CDR2 SYDVKM come from the germline V gene. CDR3 length equals 20 residues. The junction had 14 bases not matched to a gene; V was cut back by 4 bases and J by 0 bases.

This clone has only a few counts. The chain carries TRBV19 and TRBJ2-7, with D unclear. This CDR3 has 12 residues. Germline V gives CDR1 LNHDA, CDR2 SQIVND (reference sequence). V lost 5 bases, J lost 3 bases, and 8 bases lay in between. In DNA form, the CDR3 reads TGTGCCAGTAGTGGGCTTGACTACGAGCAGTACTTC. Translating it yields CASSGLDYEQYF.

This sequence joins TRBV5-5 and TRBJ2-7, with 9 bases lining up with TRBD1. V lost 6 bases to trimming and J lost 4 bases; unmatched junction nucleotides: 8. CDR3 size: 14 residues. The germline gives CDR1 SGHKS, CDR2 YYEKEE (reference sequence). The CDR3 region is CASNTPGQGYEQYF. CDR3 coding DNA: TGTGCCAGCAACACTCCGGGACAGGGATACGAGCAGTACTTC.

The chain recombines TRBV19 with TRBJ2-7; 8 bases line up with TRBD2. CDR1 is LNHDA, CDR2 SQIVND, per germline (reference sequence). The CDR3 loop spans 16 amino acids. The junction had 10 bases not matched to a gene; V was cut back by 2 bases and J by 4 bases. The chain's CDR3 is CASSISLREGLYEQYF. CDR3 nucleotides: TGTGCCAGTAGTATATCTCTCCGGGAGGGCCTTTACGAGCAGTACTTC.

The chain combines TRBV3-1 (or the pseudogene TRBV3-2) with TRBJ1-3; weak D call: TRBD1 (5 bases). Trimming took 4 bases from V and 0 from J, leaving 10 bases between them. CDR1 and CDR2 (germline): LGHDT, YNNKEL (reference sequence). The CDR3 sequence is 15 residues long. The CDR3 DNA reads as TGTGCCAGCAGCCCCCACAGGATCTCTGGAAACACCATATATTTT. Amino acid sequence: CASSPHRISGNTIYF.

In DNA form, the CDR3 reads TGTGCCAGCAGCCATGTCCTAGCGGGAGGGGAGCAGTACTTC. Protein product: CASSHVLAGGEQYF. This chain connects TRBV3-1 (or the pseudogene TRBV3-2) to TRBJ2-7; 12 nucleotides align to TRBD2. Germline assignment: CDR1 LGHDT and CDR2 YNNKEL (reference sequence). This CDR3 is 14 amino acids long. Trimming at V came to 3 bases and at J to 7 bases, leaving 4 bases not matched to a gene.

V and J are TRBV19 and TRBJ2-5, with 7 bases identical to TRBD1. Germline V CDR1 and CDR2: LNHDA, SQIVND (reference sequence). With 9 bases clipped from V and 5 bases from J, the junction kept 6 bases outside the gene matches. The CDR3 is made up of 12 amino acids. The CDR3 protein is CASGQVGETQYF. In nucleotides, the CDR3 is TGTGCCAGCGGACAGGTTGGGGAGACCCAGTACTTC.

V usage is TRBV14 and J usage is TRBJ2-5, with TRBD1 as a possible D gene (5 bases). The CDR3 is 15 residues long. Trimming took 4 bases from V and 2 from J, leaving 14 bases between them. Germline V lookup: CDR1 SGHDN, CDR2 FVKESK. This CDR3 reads CASSPYGHLQETQYF. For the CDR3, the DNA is TGTGCCAGCAGCCCTTATGGACATTTACAAGAGACCCAGTACTTC.

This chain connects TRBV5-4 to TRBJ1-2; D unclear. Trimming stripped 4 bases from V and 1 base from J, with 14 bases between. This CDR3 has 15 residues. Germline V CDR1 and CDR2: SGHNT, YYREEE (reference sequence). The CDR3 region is CASSLTGGSNYGYTF. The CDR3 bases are TGTGCCAGCAGCCTCACGGGTGGGAGTAACTATGGCTACACCTTC.

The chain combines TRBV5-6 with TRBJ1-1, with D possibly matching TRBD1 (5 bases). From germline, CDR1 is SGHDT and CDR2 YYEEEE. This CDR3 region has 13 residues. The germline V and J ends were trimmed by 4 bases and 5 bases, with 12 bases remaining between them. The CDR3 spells CASSPGGRTEAFF. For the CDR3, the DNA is TGTGCCAGCAGCCCGGGGGGTCGGACTGAAGCTTTCTTT.

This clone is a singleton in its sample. CDR3 in amino acids: CATSRDWQGTYQPQHF. The CDR3 coding sequence is TGTGCCACCAGCAGAGATTGGCAGGGAACTTATCAGCCCCAGCATTTT. The rearrangement links TRBV15 to TRBJ1-5, with a possible D match to TRBD1 (5 bases). The CDR3 is made up of 16 amino acids. The V and J ends lost 0 bases and 5 bases respectively, with 14 bases between them. Germline V CDR1 and CDR2: LNHNV, YYDKDF (reference sequence).

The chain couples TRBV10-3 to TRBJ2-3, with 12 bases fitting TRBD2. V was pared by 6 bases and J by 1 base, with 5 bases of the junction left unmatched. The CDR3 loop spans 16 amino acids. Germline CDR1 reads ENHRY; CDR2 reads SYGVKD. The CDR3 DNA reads TGTGCCATCAGCTTGTCTAGCGGGGGGGGCACAGATACGCAGTATTTT. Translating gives CAISLSSGGGTDTQYF.